This T cell receptor beta chain derives from a study of blood T cell repertoires in COVID-19. The table came from immunoSEQ multiplex PCR; TCRdb's copy has only in-frame clones and leaves some out. The table records some 250,000 clones, 81% of them present only once. Germline V gene lookup returns CDR1 LNHDA and CDR2 SQIVND (reference sequence). The CDR3 sequence is 15 residues long. Germline trimming cut 5 bases from V and 4 bases from J; bases unmatched to any gene: 10. Seattle patients were enrolled during active infection and followed longitudinally. Sequencing input: peripheral blood. The clonotype was recovered from an elderly woman with COVID-19, enrolled during active disease. J is TRBJ1-2 and V is TRBV19; 7 bases fit TRBD1. This chain's CDR3 is CASSPQGVRGYGYTF. In DNA form, the CDR3 reads TGTGCCAGTAGTCCTCAGGGGGTCAGGGGCTATGGCTACACCTTC.